A selection of T cell receptor beta chains follows, all from one sample in a study of blood T cell repertoires in COVID-19. The assay was immunoSEQ multiplex PCR, and TCRdb's table has in-frame clones only and misses some. The table lists under 35,000 clones, around 80% of them singletons, with over 30% in the top ten. The specimen sequenced was peripheral blood. Every receptor here comes from a man older than 75 with acute or convalescent COVID-19. The CDR3 runs from the conserved cysteine through the conserved F or W.

CDR3 protein: CASSVPSGVTDTQYF
J gene: TRBJ2-3
V gene: TRBV9

CDR3 protein: CASSLTGYLKNTGELFF
J gene: TRBJ2-2
V gene: TRBV5-6

CDR3 protein: CASVLDGELAKNIQYF
J gene: TRBJ2-4
V gene: TRBV6-6

CDR3 protein: CASSSGGIYEQFF
J gene: TRBJ2-1
V gene: TRBV11-2

CDR3 protein: CASSQVRLGGRDDYGYTF
J gene: TRBJ1-2
V gene: TRBV4-2

CDR3 protein: CASSLGLTGNEQFF
J gene: TRBJ2-1
V gene: TRBV7-9

CDR3 protein: CASSESRAGGRRQFF
J gene: TRBJ2-1
V gene: TRBV2

CDR3 protein: CASSLGRSTGELFF
J gene: TRBJ2-2
V gene: TRBV5-1

CDR3 protein: CASSDRGPFLGNEQFF
J gene: TRBJ2-1
V gene: TRBV6-2/TRBV6-3

CDR3 protein: CASSRGGRDSPFF
J gene: TRBJ1-1
V gene: TRBV14

CDR3 protein: CASSLAWDTGELFF
J gene: TRBJ2-2
V gene: TRBV6-5

CDR3 protein: CAWTGGYEQYF
J gene: TRBJ2-7
V gene: TRBV30

CDR3 protein: CASSPAALAGYTGELFF
J gene: TRBJ2-2
V gene: TRBV5-4

CDR3 protein: CASITGGANQPQHF
J gene: TRBJ1-5
V gene: TRBV28

CDR3 protein: CASSIGGLAGGKTQYF
J gene: TRBJ2-5
V gene: TRBV19

CDR3 protein: CASSARDRGRSGANVLTF
J gene: TRBJ2-6
V gene: TRBV6-1

CDR3 protein: CASSRGQPRYF
J gene: TRBJ2-7
V gene: TRBV12-3/TRBV12-4

CDR3 protein: CASTDSPNEKLFF
J gene: TRBJ1-4
V gene: TRBV6-5

CDR3 protein: CASSIVSGGTSNEQFF
J gene: TRBJ2-1
V gene: TRBV19

CDR3 protein: CASSQEYELGYTF
J gene: TRBJ1-2
V gene: TRBV4-2

CDR3 protein: CASRPGLAGSAYEQYF
J gene: TRBJ2-7
V gene: TRBV23-1

CDR3 protein: CASSWDWNTGELFF
J gene: TRBJ2-2
V gene: TRBV7-9

CDR3 protein: CASSPPDRVLGYTF
J gene: TRBJ1-2
V gene: TRBV18

CDR3 protein: CASRQGRSNQPQHF
J gene: TRBJ1-5
V gene: TRBV19

CDR3 protein: CASSQDRDKPSYEQYF
J gene: TRBJ2-7
V gene: TRBV4-3

CDR3 protein: CASASGTSGRVYIHEQYF
J gene: TRBJ2-7
V gene: TRBV5-1

CDR3 protein: CATMGASGNQETQYF
J gene: TRBJ2-5
V gene: TRBV5-1

CDR3 protein: CASSLGGYSNQPQHF
J gene: TRBJ1-5
V gene: TRBV7-9

CDR3 protein: CASSFLVAGKTGELFF
J gene: TRBJ2-2
V gene: TRBV5-5

CDR3 protein: CATSRDLRRNEKLFF
J gene: TRBJ1-4
V gene: TRBV15

CDR3 protein: CASSSGDVNTEAFF
J gene: TRBJ1-1
V gene: TRBV5-1

CDR3 protein: CASSVRQVSEQFF
J gene: TRBJ2-1
V gene: TRBV9

CDR3 protein: CASRLDRARGGYTF
J gene: TRBJ1-2
V gene: TRBV7-9

CDR3 protein: CASSLQRSRTDTQYF
J gene: TRBJ2-3
V gene: TRBV7-2

CDR3 protein: CASSLGDTTPYEQYF
J gene: TRBJ2-7
V gene: TRBV5-1

CDR3 protein: CASSLTGAPHTDTQYF
J gene: TRBJ2-3
V gene: TRBV5-6

CDR3 protein: CASSFGDRVYGYTF
J gene: TRBJ1-2
V gene: TRBV7-9

CDR3 protein: CASSSGTFSYEQYF
J gene: TRBJ2-7
V gene: TRBV19

CDR3 protein: CAWSYRESNQPQHF
J gene: TRBJ1-5
V gene: TRBV30

CDR3 protein: CAGRRGGMNAEAFF
J gene: TRBJ1-1
V gene: TRBV2

CDR3 protein: CATSRDLEWTGELFF
J gene: TRBJ2-2
V gene: TRBV15

CDR3 protein: CASSFGHEQFF
J gene: TRBJ2-1
V gene: TRBV11-2

CDR3 protein: CASSPGIVLGPYGYTF
J gene: TRBJ1-2
V gene: TRBV5-1

CDR3 protein: CASSPFQETQYF
J gene: TRBJ2-5
V gene: TRBV3-1/TRBV3-2

CDR3 protein: CASSPSGTGGLREQYF
J gene: TRBJ2-7
V gene: TRBV7-9

CDR3 protein: CATSRGAGGYTF
J gene: TRBJ1-2
V gene: TRBV15

CDR3 protein: CATRENTEAFF
J gene: TRBJ1-1
V gene: TRBV7-8

CDR3 protein: CASIKRQGQETQYF
J gene: TRBJ2-5
V gene: TRBV10-1

CDR3 protein: CASSVTSSGAHEQYF
J gene: TRBJ2-7
V gene: TRBV9

CDR3 protein: CASSTGQGRGKETQYF
J gene: TRBJ2-5
V gene: TRBV19

CDR3 protein: CASSFHIATADANEKLFF
J gene: TRBJ1-4
V gene: TRBV5-5